This TCR beta chain was sequenced for a study of CD8 T cells in Susac syndrome. Study-level points and caveats: It was acknowledged in the study that its TCR sequencing and HLA analysis involved a relatively small number of individuals.

Random hexamers were used to reverse transcribe an amount of roughly 0.5 to 1 ug RNA. Coverage of TCR beta CDR3 amplification by immunoSEQ multiplex PCR extended to 54 Vbeta and 13 Jbeta. In TCRdb, the immunoSEQ multiplex PCR reads were re-called with MiXCR into one record per CDR3 protein. Among nearly 200,000 distinct CDR3 sequences listed, 90% to 95% were seen once. This clonotype was found once. The antigen is unknown. Sequencing of TCR beta was performed on blood CD8+ and CD4+ T cells. FACS was used to enrich TEMRA cells, whereas the CD8+ and CD4+ T cells were obtained by negative isolation. The source of this sequence is a human donor with multiple sclerosis. Sequenced input: CD4+ T cells from PBMCs.

The CDR3 loop reads CASSERSGETDTQYF. The CDR3 bases are TGTGCCAGCAGTGAAAGGAGCGGGGAGACAGATACGCAGTATTTT. This chain connects TRBV2 to TRBJ2-3; TRBD2 matches at 7 bases. Germline V lookup: CDR1 SNHLY, CDR2 FYNNEI. This CDR3 has 15 amino acids. V gave up 2 bases and J gave up 3 bases; unmatched junction bases: 5.